This T cell receptor (beta chain) stems from a study of spatial heterogeneity in lung cancer. The time point: sample taken at primary tumor resection. TCRdb fed the 5' RACE reads into MiXCR, producing one record per CDR3 protein. The data contain 2,500 to 3,500 distinct CDR3 sequences, roughly 5% of them singletons. The V gene's germline CDR1 is SEHNR and CDR2 FQNEAQ (reference sequence). There are 15 residues in the CDR3. Germline trimming cut 2 bases from V and 1 base from J; bases unmatched to any gene: 3. This receptor was taken from a male donor with early-stage non-small cell lung cancer. This rearrangement joins TRBV7-9 to TRBJ2-5; the match to TRBD2 covers 8 bases. This specimen consisted of normal lung tissue next to the tumor, obtained at surgery. The CDR3 sequence: CASSLPAGGQETQYF. CDR3 nucleotides: TGTGCCAGCAGCTTACCTGCGGGAGGCCAAGAGACCCAGTACTTC.